This TCR beta chain was observed in a study of OX40 agonist ivuxolimab in advanced cancers. Findings of the study overall: Blood T cells, both CD4+ and CD8+, expanded clonally by week 6 at 0.1 to 3.0 mg/kg.

The data were produced by immunoSEQ multiplex PCR, yet TCRdb's version contains in-frame clones alone and is incomplete. Of more than 90,000 clones in the sample, about 80% were seen once. CDR3 length: 13 residues. Germline V gene data show CDR1 as SGDLS and CDR2 as YYNGEE. V lost 3 bases and J lost 4; bases outside the gene matches: 2. This clone has only a few counts. The antigen is undetermined. This TCR came from an adult with an advanced solid tumor such as melanoma, head and neck, liver or kidney cancer. This sample comprised CD4+ or CD8+ T cells sorted from blood, obtained in a trial of the OX40 agonist ivuxolimab. The chain employs TRBV9 and TRBJ1-1, with TRBD1 matching 8 bases. This chain's CDR3 is CASSATGGTEAFF. As DNA, the CDR3 is TGTGCCAGCAGCGCTACAGGGGGCACTGAAGCTTTCTTT. The full variable domain, in which reference TRBV9 and TRBJ1-1 provide the parts outside the CDR3, is DSGVTQTPKHLITATGQRVTLRCSPRSGDLSVYWYQQSLDQGLQFLIQYYNGEERAKGNILERFSAQQFPDLHSELNLSSLELGDSALYFCASSATGGTEAFFGQGTRLTVV.